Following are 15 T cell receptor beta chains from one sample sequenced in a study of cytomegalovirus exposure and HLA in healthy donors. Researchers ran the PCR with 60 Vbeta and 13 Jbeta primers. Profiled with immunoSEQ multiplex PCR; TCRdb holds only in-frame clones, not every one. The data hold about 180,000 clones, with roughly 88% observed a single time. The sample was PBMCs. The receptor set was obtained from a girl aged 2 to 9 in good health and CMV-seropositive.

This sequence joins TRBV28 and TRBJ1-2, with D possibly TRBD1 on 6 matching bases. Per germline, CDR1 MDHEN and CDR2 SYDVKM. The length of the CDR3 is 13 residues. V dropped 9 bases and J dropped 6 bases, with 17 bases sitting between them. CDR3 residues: CASSRTESDGYTF. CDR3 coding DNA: TGTGCCAGTTCAAGGACAGAATCGGATGGCTACACCTTC.

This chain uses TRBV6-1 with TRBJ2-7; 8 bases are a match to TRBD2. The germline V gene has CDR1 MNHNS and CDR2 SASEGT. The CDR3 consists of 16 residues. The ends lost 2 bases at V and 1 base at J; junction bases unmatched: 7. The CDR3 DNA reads TGTGCCAGCAGTGAATACACTAGCGGAGTTTCCTACGAGCAGTACTTC. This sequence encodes CASSEYTSGVSYEQYF.

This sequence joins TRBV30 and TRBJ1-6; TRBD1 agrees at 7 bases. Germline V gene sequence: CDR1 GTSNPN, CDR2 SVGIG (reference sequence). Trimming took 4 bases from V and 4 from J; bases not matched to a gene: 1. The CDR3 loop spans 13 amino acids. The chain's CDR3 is CAWTGQYNSPLHF. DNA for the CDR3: TGTGCCTGGACGGGACAGTATAATTCACCCCTCCACTTT.

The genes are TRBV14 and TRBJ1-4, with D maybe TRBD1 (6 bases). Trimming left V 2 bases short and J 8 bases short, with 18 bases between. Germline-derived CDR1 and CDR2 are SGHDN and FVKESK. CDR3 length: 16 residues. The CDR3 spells CASSQTRGGVDEKLFF. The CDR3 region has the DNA TGTGCCAGCAGCCAAACTAGAGGGGGAGTAGACGAAAAACTGTTTTTT.

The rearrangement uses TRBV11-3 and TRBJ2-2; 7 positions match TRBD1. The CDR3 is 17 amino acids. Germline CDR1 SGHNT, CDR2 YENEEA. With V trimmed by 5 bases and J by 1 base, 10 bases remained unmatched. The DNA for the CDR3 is TGTGCCAGCAGCCCGCGGTGGGACAGACTGAACACCGGGGAGCTGTTTTTT. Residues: CASSPRWDRLNTGELFF.

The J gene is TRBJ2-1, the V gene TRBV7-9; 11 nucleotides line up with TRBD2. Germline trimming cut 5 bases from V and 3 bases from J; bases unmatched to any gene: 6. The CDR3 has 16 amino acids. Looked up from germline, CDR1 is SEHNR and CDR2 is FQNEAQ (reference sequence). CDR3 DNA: TGTGCCAGCAGCCTACCGGGACTAGCGGACTACAATGAGCAGTTCTTC. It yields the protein CASSLPGLADYNEQFF.

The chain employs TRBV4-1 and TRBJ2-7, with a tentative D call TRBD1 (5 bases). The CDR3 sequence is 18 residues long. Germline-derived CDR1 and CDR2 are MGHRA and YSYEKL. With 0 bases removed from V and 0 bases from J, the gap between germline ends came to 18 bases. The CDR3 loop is CASSQDTTITGLSYEQYF. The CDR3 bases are TGCGCCAGCAGCCAAGATACCACAATCACAGGTCTCTCCTACGAGCAGTACTTC.

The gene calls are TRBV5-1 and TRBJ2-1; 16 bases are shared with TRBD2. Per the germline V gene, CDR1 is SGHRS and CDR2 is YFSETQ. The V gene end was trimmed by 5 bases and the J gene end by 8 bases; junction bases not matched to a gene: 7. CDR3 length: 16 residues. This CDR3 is CASSYGTSGRVDEQFF. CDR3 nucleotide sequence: TGCGCCAGCAGTTATGGGACTAGCGGGAGGGTGGATGAGCAGTTCTTC.

CDR3 loop: CASSQDLEAFF. For the CDR3, the DNA is TGTGCCAGCAGCCAAGATCTTGAAGCTTTCTTT. The V gene is TRBV14, the J gene TRBJ1-1, with unresolved D. The CDR3 has 11 residues. Germline values: CDR1 SGHDN, CDR2 FVKESK. With 0 bases removed from V and 7 bases from J, the gap between germline ends came to 3 bases. The complete variable domain, with remaining parts taken from reference TRBV14 and TRBJ1-1, reads EAGVTQFPSHSVIEKGQTVTLRCDPISGHDNLYWYRRVMGKEIKFLLHFVKESKQDESGMPNNRFLAERTGGTYSTLKVQPAELEDSGVYFCASSQDLEAFFGQGTRLTVV.

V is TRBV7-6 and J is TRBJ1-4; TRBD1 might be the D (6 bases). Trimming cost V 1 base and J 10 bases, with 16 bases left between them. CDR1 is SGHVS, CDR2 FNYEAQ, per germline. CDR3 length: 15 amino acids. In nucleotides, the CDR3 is TGTGCCAGCAGCTTAGGGGCAGGGGCCCAAGGAAAACTGTTTTTT. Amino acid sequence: CASSLGAGAQGKLFF.

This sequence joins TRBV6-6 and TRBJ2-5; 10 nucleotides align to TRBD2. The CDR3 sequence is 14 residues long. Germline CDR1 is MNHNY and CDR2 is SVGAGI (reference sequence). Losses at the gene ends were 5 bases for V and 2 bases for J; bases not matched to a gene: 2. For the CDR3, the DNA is TGTGCCAGCAGTGGGACTAGCGCGCAAGAGACCCAGTACTTC. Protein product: CASSGTSAQETQYF.

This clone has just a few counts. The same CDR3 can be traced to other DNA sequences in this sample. CDR3 sequence reads: CASSPNRGGRPTDTQYF. The CDR3, as DNA: TGTGCCAGCAGCCCCAATAGGGGCGGGAGGCCCACAGATACGCAGTATTTT. The chain couples TRBV7-6 to TRBJ2-3; TRBD2 aligns across 8 bases. The germline V gene has CDR1 SGHVS and CDR2 FNYEAQ. J was trimmed by 2 bases and V by 5 bases; bases with no gene match: 12. CDR3 size: 17 residues.

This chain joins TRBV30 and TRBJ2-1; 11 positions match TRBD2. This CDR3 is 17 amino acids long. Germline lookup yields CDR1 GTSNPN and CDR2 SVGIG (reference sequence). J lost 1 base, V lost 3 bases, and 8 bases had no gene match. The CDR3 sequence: CAWSLRTSGLSYNEQFF. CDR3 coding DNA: TGTGCCTGGAGCTTAAGGACTAGCGGGCTGTCCTACAATGAGCAGTTCTTC.

The DNA for the CDR3 is TGTGCCTGGAGTGTAAGGGAGCGGCTAGCGGGGGGGCCGGGTGAGCAGTTCTTC. It specifies CAWSVRERLAGGPGEQFF. This chain uses TRBV30 with TRBJ2-1, with 12 bases identical to TRBD2. Germline CDR1 is GTSNPN and CDR2 is SVGIG (reference sequence). The CDR3 runs 18 residues. With 0 bases clipped from V and 9 bases from J, the junction kept 15 bases outside the gene matches.

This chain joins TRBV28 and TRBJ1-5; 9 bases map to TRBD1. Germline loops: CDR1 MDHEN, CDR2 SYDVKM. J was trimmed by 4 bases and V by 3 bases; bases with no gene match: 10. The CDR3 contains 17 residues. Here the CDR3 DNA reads TGTGCCAGCAGTTTGTGGGGGACAGGGCGACTTAATCAGCCCCAGCATTTT. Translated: CASSLWGTGRLNQPQHF.